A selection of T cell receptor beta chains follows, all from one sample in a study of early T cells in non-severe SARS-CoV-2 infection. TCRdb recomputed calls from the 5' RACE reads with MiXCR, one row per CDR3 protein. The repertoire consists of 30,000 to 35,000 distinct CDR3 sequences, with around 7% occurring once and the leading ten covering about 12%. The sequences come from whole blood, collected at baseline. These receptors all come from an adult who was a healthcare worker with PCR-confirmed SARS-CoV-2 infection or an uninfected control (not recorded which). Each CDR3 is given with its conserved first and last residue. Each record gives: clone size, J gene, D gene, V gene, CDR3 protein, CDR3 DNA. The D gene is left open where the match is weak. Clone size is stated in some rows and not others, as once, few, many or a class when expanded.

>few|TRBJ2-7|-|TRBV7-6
CASSLNPGRQYEQYF
TGTGCCAGCAGCTTGAACCCGGGACGCCAGTACGAGCAGTACTTC
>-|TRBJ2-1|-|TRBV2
CASSEVGSGSYNEQFF
TGTGCCAGCAGTGAAGTAGGAAGCGGCTCCTACAATGAGCAGTTCTTC
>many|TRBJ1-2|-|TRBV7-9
CASSLEAGHGYTF
TGTGCCAGCAGCTTAGAGGCCGGGCATGGCTACACCTTC
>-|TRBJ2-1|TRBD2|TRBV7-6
CASSPGAGGLEQFF
TGTGCCAGCAGCCCGGGAGCGGGAGGGCTAGAGCAGTTCTTC
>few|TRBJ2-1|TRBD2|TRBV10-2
CASTEGTSGYNEQFF
TGCGCCAGCACCGAGGGGACTAGCGGCTACAATGAGCAGTTCTTC
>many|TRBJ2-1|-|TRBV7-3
CASSLGGAGPNNEQFF
TGTGCCAGCAGCTTAGGAGGGGCGGGGCCCAACAATGAGCAGTTCTTC
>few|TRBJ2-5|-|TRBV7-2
CASSFSLRETQYF
TGTGCCAGCAGCTTTTCGTTAAGAGAGACCCAGTACTTC
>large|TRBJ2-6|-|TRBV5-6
CASSLGGSTGANVLTF
TGTGCCAGCAGCTTAGGGGGTTCAACTGGGGCCAACGTCCTGACTTTC
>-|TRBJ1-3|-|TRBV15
CATSRGGRAGNTIYF
TGTGCCACCAGCAGAGGGGGGAGGGCTGGAAACACCATATATTTT
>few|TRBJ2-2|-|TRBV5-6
CASSPGNTGELFF
TGTGCCAGCAGCCCAGGGAACACCGGGGAGCTGTTTTTT
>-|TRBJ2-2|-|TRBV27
CASNPTLLFRGGNTGELFF
TGTGCCAGCAATCCAACCCTCCTCTTCAGGGGAGGTAATACCGGGGAGCTGTTTTTT
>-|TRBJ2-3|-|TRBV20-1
CSASLPSSTDTQYF
TGCAGTGCTAGTCTACCTTCTAGCACAGATACGCAGTATTTT
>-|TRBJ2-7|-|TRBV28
CASSSWALYEQYF
TGTGCCAGCAGTTCGTGGGCTCTATACGAGCAGTACTTC
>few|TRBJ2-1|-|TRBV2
CASTRLISYNEQFF
TGTGCCAGTACTAGGTTAATCTCCTACAATGAGCAGTTCTTC
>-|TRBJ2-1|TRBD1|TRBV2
CASRFADRGDEQFF
TGTGCCAGCAGATTCGCGGACAGGGGAGATGAGCAGTTCTTC
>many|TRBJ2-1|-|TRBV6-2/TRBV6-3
CASSYTRVLGEFF
TGTGCCAGCAGTTACACACGAGTTTTGGGGGAGTTCTTC
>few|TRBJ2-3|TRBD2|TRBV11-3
CASSLSTGGSSDTQYF
TGTGCCAGCAGCTTATCGACGGGAGGTAGTTCGGATACGCAGTATTTT
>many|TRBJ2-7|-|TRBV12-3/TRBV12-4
CASRSTGTYEQYF
TGTGCCAGCAGGTCAACAGGAACCTACGAGCAGTACTTC
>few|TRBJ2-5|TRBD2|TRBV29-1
CSVGAGVIRETQYF
TGCAGCGTTGGGGCGGGAGTAATTCGAGAGACCCAGTACTTC
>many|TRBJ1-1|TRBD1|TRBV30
CAWSFRDREAEAFF
TGTGCCTGGAGTTTCCGGGACAGGGAAGCTGAAGCTTTCTTT
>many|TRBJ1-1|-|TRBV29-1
CSVEDYLQRNTEAFF
TGCAGCGTTGAAGACTACTTACAGCGTAACACTGAAGCTTTCTTT
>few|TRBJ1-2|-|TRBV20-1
CSAKATALYGYTF
TGCAGTGCTAAAGCTACGGCCCTCTATGGCTACACCTTC